The rows below give T cell receptor beta chains drawn from one sample of a study of identifying expanded T cells in peripheral blood. Only in-frame clones appear in the TCRdb table, and some are missing; sequencing was by immunoSEQ multiplex PCR. Found here are around 99,000 clones, around 90% of them singletons; the top ten hold roughly 7.6%. Sequenced input: blood. Receptors were obtained from a person between 18 and 75 years old in good health. Each CDR3 is given with its conserved first and last residue. The D gene is left open where the match is weak. Size tells how often a clone was seen (once, few, many) or the class of an expanded clone, and some rows leave it out.

J gene | V gene | clone size | D gene | CDR3 protein | CDR3 DNA
TRBJ1-6 | TRBV6-6 | . | . | CASSFTETANSPLHF | TGTGCCAGCAGTTTCACGGAGACAGCGAATTCACCCCTCCACTTT
TRBJ1-4 | TRBV13 | . | . | CASSYYSATNEKLFF | TGTGCCAGCAGCTATTATTCAGCAACTAATGAAAAACTGTTTTTT
TRBJ1-1 | TRBV11-2 | few | TRBD1 | CASSFGTGYTEAFF | TGTGCCAGCAGCTTCGGGACAGGGTACACTGAAGCTTTCTTT
TRBJ1-2 | TRBV15 | . | . | CATSTQGAYGYTF | TGTGCCACCAGCACACAGGGAGCATATGGCTACACCTTC
TRBJ2-1 | TRBV28 | once | TRBD2 | CASRALAGGYSEQFF | TGTGCCAGCAGGGCCCTAGCGGGAGGGTATAGTGAGCAGTTCTTC
TRBJ1-5 | TRBV29-1 | . | TRBD1 | CSVTGEGQPQHF | TGCAGCGTCACAGGGGAAGGCCAGCCCCAGCATTTT
TRBJ1-4 | TRBV19 | . | . | CASSRHPNEKLFF | TGTGCCAGTAGTCGACACCCTAATGAAAAACTGTTTTTT
TRBJ1-1 | TRBV28 | . | . | CASSFGAGSTEAFF | .
TRBJ2-3 | TRBV6-4 | . | . | CASSEGLAQFTDTQYF | TGTGCCAGCAGTGAAGGACTCGCCCAGTTCACAGATACGCAGTATTTT
TRBJ2-3 | TRBV5-1 | once | . | CASSLLGGRSTDTQYF | TGCGCCAGCAGCTTACTTGGGGGGCGTAGCACAGATACGCAGTATTTT
TRBJ1-1 | TRBV6-1 | . | . | CASTDEVWGAEAFF | TGTGCCAGCACCGACGAAGTTTGGGGGGCTGAAGCTTTCTTT
TRBJ1-1 | TRBV2 | . | . | CASSGPGTGGTEAFF | TGTGCCAGCAGTGGGCCGGGTACCGGAGGCACTGAAGCTTTCTTT
TRBJ1-2 | TRBV28 | . | TRBD1 | CASSSTGGSSGYTF | TGTGCCAGCAGTTCGACAGGGGGAAGTAGTGGCTACACCTTC
TRBJ1-4 | TRBV7-9 | . | . | CASSLLEQGEKLFF | TGTGCCAGCAGCTTACTAGAACAGGGTGAAAAACTGTTTTTT
TRBJ1-1 | TRBV4-3 | . | . | CASSQVSVNTEAFF | TGCGCCAGCAGCCAAGTATCCGTGAACACTGAAGCTTTCTTT
TRBJ1-4 | TRBV7-9 | . | . | CASSSGASDEKLFF | TGTGCCAGCAGCTCAGGGGCCAGCGATGAAAAACTGTTTTTT
TRBJ2-1 | TRBV7-9 | . | TRBD1 | CASIGTAYNEQFF | TGTGCCAGCATAGGGACAGCTTACAATGAGCAGTTCTTC
TRBJ2-1 | TRBV18 | . | . | CASSPPLLSNEQFF | TGTGCCAGCTCACCGCCCTTACTTTCCAATGAGCAGTTCTTC
TRBJ2-5 | TRBV4-2 | . | TRBD2 | CASSQDPGGAETQYF | TGTGCCAGCAGCCAAGATCCGGGAGGGGCAGAGACCCAGTACTTC
TRBJ1-5 | TRBV28 | once | TRBD1 | CASSLPGQNQPQHF | TGTGCCAGCAGTCTCCCGGGACAGAATCAGCCCCAGCATTTT
TRBJ2-1 | TRBV7-7 | . | TRBD2 | CASSPSSPGLAGGPNEQFF | TGTGCCAGCAGCCCCTCCTCACCGGGACTAGCGGGAGGGCCAAACGAGCAGTTCTTC
TRBJ1-2 | TRBV28 | . | TRBD1 | CASSRGQNYGYTF | TGTGCCAGCAGCCGGGGACAGAACTATGGCTACACCTTC
TRBJ1-3 | TRBV10-2 | . | . | CASSEHGPSSGNTIYF | TGCGCCAGCAGTGAGCATGGACCGAGCTCTGGAAACACCATATATTTT
TRBJ1-1 | TRBV15 | . | . | CATRFEVRLNTEAFF | TGTGCCACCAGGTTCGAGGTACGGCTTAACACTGAAGCTTTCTTT
TRBJ1-1 | TRBV7-2 | . | . | CASSSGQSNTEAFF | TGTGCCAGCAGCTCCGGACAGTCGAACACTGAAGCTTTCTTT
TRBJ1-2 | TRBV19 | . | . | CASMMTGSDFYGYTF | TGTGCCAGTATGATGACAGGCTCGGACTTCTATGGCTACACCTTC
TRBJ2-1 | TRBV5-1 | . | . | CASSGNNEQFF | TGCGCCAGCAGCGGGAACAATGAGCAGTTCTTC
TRBJ2-7 | TRBV28 | . | TRBD1 | CASSALTGGRTYEQYF | TGTGCCAGCAGTGCACTTACAGGGGGCCGCACCTACGAGCAGTACTTC
TRBJ2-7 | TRBV2 | . | TRBD2 | CASSVGASGYEQYF | TGTGCCAGCAGTGTAGGAGCTAGCGGTTACGAGCAGTACTTC
TRBJ1-1 | TRBV7-9 | . | TRBD1 | CASSMDRGDEAFF | TGTGCCAGCAGCATGGACAGGGGCGACGAAGCTTTCTTT
TRBJ1-2 | TRBV28 | . | TRBD1 | CASSFMTGAYGYTF | TGTGCCAGCAGTTTCATGACAGGGGCCTATGGCTACACCTTC
TRBJ2-7 | TRBV14 | . | . | CASSQELDMRGEQYF | TGTGCCAGCAGCCAAGAGTTGGACATGAGGGGCGAGCAGTACTTC
TRBJ2-3 | TRBV7-8 | . | TRBD2 | CASSVEGLAGTDTQYF | TGTGCCAGCAGCGTAGAAGGACTAGCGGGGACAGATACGCAGTATTTT
TRBJ2-1 | TRBV5-1 | . | TRBD2 | CASSFSGLAGHNEQFF | TGCGCCAGCAGCTTTTCAGGACTAGCGGGCCACAATGAGCAGTTCTTC
TRBJ2-5 | TRBV28 | . | TRBD2 | CASGPPGTSDETQYF | TGTGCCAGCGGCCCACCCGGGACTAGCGACGAGACCCAGTACTTC
TRBJ1-4 | TRBV5-1 | . | . | CASSLGSGGPGEKLFF | TGCGCCAGCAGCTTGGGTTCTGGGGGCCCTGGGGAAAAACTGTTTTTT
TRBJ1-4 | TRBV6-1 | . | . | CASSEREGLAEKLFF | TGTGCCAGCAGTGAACGGGAAGGGTTGGCTGAAAAACTGTTTTTT
TRBJ2-3 | TRBV14 | . | . | CASSPQLDTQYF | TGTGCCAGCAGCCCCCAGTTAGATACGCAGTATTTT
TRBJ1-3 | TRBV19 | . | TRBD1 | CASSIPRQGRAGNTIYF | TGTGCCAGTAGTATCCCGAGACAGGGGCGCGCTGGAAACACCATATATTTT
TRBJ2-7 | TRBV14 | . | TRBD1 | CASSQEERTGLWGTVHEQYF | TGTGCCAGCAGCCAAGAGGAAAGGACAGGATTGTGGGGCACCGTCCACGAGCAGTACTTC
TRBJ1-1 | TRBV19 | . | . | CASASAWGTEAFF | TGTGCCAGTGCCTCAGCTTGGGGGACTGAAGCTTTCTTT
TRBJ2-5 | TRBV9 | . | TRBD1 | CASSPHSDRGQETQYF | TGTGCCAGCAGCCCACACTCGGACAGGGGGCAAGAGACCCAGTACTTC
TRBJ2-1 | TRBV5-5 | . | . | CASSLGGPHNEQFF | TGTGCCAGCAGCTTGGGGGGGCCTCACAATGAGCAGTTCTTC